Listed here is a single T cell receptor (beta chain). This clone was counted once. Its cognate antigen has yet to be identified. No quality values exist for individual bases; no much larger clone is one base distant. Each collaborating institution followed its own protocols to collect whole blood in K2EDTA tubes. For TCRbeta analysis, collaborators shipped samples as frozen whole blood, isolated PBMCs, or DNA extracted from either of those sample types. This record comes from a study of blood T cell repertoires in COVID-19 (dated by TCRdb to the early 2020s). Study-wide context: Collaborator samples came from the United States, Italy and Spain and covered acute and convalescent phases of COVID-19. The prospective study material was composed of cDNA or gDNA derived from T cells, B-cell-depleted T cells, or PBMCs. Deeply sampled blood TCRbeta repertoires from subjects exposed to, actively infected with, or recovered from COVID-19 were included in the dataset. A freely available public database, intended as a resource for researchers studying the immune response to SARS-CoV-2, is where the repertoires were released. The samples were drawn from the first 160 participants of the ongoing ImmuneRACE study and from 950 to 1,500 subjects provided by 6 global collaborators. Sample metadata almost always included a de-identified subject ID, COVID-19 status, age in years and sex. Where available, HLA class I and class II types were obtained from metadata supplied by the sample provider rather than from assay-based typing. Results and caveats for the whole study, not just this receptor: Clinical and demographic metadata were provided uncurated, with the amount varying by source and participant.

The immunoSEQ Assay, a bias-controlled multiplex PCR, was used to amplify TCRbeta CDR3 regions from genomic DNA. For the original study's pipeline: The number of nucleated cells in each sample was estimated from the amplification of reference gene primers within the assay. To quantify the absolute abundance of each unique TCRbeta CDR3 rearrangement, sequence reads were collapsed and filtered. For each sample, productive Simpson clonality was calculated by taking the square root of Simpson's diversity index across productive rearrangements. TCRdb stores this immuneACCESS table with in-frame sequences only. Part of the clones is absent; in the studies checked, under half of the shortfall reflects unresolved V genes, and no reason is known for the rest. That table furnishes V, J and clone size, whereas the DNA furnished D and trimming. This sample holds about 150,000 clones; 75% to 90% were observed only once. The ten largest clones take up more than 2% of the sample.

Sequences MDHEN (CDR1) and SYDVKM (CDR2) are obtained from the germline V gene. Cut back by 2 bases and 8 bases, the V and J ends lie 16 bases apart. The CDR3 runs 15 residues from the cysteine to the phenylalanine. Solely the CDR3 DNA is kept, with 45 bases framed from the first base. The sequenced sample consisted of peripheral blood. The sequence is built from TRBV28 and TRBJ1-3, with a tentative D gene TRBD1 over 6 matching bases. This TCR was sampled from a woman aged 70-85 years with acute or convalescent COVID-19. The CDR3 in this case is CASSLGQRLGYTIYF. The DNA sequence is given as TGTGCCAGCAGTTTAGGACAGCGCCTGGGTTACACCATATATTTT.